This T cell receptor (beta chain) was documented in a study of T cell changes during pregnancy in multiple sclerosis. Assay: immunoSEQ multiplex PCR; the TCRdb copy retains only in-frame clones and omits some. The table shows approximately 35,000 clones, with roughly nine tenths occurring only once. This specimen was CD4+ T cells from peripheral blood mononuclear cells, taken in the third trimester of pregnancy. The origin of this receptor is a female donor in good health, enrolled as a control in a pregnancy study.

The chain's CDR3 is CASSLRGSTTGELFF. The CDR3 DNA follows: TGTGCCAGCAGCTTACGCGGGAGCACCACCGGGGAGCTGTTTTTT. The chain combines TRBV11-2 with TRBJ2-2, with TRBD2 matching 7 bases. The germline gives CDR1 SGHAT, CDR2 FQNNGV. J was trimmed by 4 bases and V by 2 bases; bases with no gene match: 4. This CDR3 is built from 15 residues.